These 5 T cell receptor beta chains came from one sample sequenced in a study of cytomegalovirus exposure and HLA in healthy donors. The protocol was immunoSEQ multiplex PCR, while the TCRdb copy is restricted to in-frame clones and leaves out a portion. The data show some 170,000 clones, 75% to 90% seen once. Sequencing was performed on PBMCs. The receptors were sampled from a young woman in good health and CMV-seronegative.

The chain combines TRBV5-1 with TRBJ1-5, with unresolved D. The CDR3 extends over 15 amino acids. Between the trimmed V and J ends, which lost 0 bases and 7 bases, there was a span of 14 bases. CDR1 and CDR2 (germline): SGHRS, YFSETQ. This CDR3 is CASSLGTLKEQPQHF. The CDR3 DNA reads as TGCGCCAGCAGCTTGGGGACTCTAAAGGAACAGCCCCAGCATTTT.

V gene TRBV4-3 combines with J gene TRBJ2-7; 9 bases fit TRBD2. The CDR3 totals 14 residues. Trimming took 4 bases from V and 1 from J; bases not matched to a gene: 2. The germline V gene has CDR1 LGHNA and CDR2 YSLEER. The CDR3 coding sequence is TGCGCCAGCAGCCTTAGCGGGAGTTCCTACGAGCAGTACTTC. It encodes CASSLSGSSYEQYF.

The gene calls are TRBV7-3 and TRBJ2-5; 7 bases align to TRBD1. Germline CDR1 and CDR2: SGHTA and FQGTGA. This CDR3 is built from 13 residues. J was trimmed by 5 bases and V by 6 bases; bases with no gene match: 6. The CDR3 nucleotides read TGTGCCAGCAGTTCGGACAGGTGGGAGACCCAGTACTTC. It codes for CASSSDRWETQYF. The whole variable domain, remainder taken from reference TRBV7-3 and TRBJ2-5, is GAGVSQTPSNKVTEKGKYVELRCDPISGHTALYWYRQSLGQGPEFLIYFQGTGAADDSGLPNDRFFAVRPEGSVSTLKIQRTERGDSAVYLCASSSDRWETQYFGPGTRLLVL.

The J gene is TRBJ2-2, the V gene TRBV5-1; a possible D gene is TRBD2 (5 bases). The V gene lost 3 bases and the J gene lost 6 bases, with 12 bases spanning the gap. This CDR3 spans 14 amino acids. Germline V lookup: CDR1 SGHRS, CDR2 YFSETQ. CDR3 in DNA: TGCGCCAGCAGCTCGGGATCATGGGCCGGGGAGCTGTTTTTT. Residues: CASSSGSWAGELFF.

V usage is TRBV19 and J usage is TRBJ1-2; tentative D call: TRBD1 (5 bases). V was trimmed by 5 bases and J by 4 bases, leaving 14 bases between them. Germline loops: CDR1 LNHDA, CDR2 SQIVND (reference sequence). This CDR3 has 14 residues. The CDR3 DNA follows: TGTGCCAGTAGTGACCCGGGGGGACCCTATGGCTACACCTTC. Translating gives CASSDPGGPYGYTF.